Shown below are 12 T cell receptor beta chains from a single sample sequenced in a study of read filtering for tumor transcriptome and immune sequencing. This library used approximately 370 ng RNA and molecular barcoded adaptors spanning alpha/delta and beta/gamma chains. TCRdb fed the reads into MiXCR, producing one record per CDR3 protein. Of 37,000 or so distinct CDR3 sequences listed, around 15% are singletons. The sequencing sample was made of a population of CD138-negative cells sorted from bone marrow. The receptors stem from a donor over 35 with multiple myeloma.

The chain couples TRBV11-2 to TRBJ2-1; 7 bases are a match to TRBD2. The germline V gene has CDR1 SGHAT and CDR2 FQNNGV. V trimming: 7 bases; J trimming: 7 bases; junction bases outside the gene matches: 7. The CDR3 totals 13 residues. For the CDR3, the DNA is TGTGCCAGCAATGGCAGGGAGGGGAATGAGCAGTTCTTC. Amino acids: CASNGREGNEQFF.

By frequency in the sample, this clonotype is medium-sized (0.01 to 0.1%). J is TRBJ2-7 and V is TRBV29-1; D gene uncertain. With 3 bases removed from V and 2 bases from J, the gap between germline ends came to 11 bases. Germline CDR1 SQVTM, CDR2 ANQGSEA. The CDR3 is made up of 13 amino acids. This CDR3 reads CSVEGSGTYEQYF. The CDR3 DNA is TGCAGCGTTGAGGGGTCAGGTACCTACGAGCAGTACTTC.

This clonotype was seen many times. The rearrangement joins TRBV20-1 to TRBJ2-1, with D hard to call. The V end lost 3 bases, the J end lost 4 bases, and 10 bases lay between the germline ends. Germline V gene data show CDR1 as DFQATT and CDR2 as SNEGSKA (reference sequence). The CDR3 is 13 amino acids. The CDR3 sequence is CSASAVTYNEQFF. In DNA, the CDR3 is TGCAGTGCTAGTGCCGTGACATACAATGAGCAGTTCTTC.

The sample holds many counts of this clonotype. This chain joins TRBV29-1 and TRBJ1-1; no clear D gene. The CDR3 contains 13 residues. V lost 7 bases to trimming and J lost 0 bases, with 12 bases between them. Germline CDR1 SQVTM, CDR2 ANQGSEA. Here the CDR3 DNA reads TGCAGCGCCGGGGTCACCGTGAACACTGAAGCTTTCTTT. This codes for CSAGVTVNTEAFF.

This clonotype was seen many times. CDR3 bases: TGCGCCAGCAGTTATCGCGGGAGTCAAGAGACCCAGTACTTC. Its protein is CASSYRGSQETQYF. The chain combines TRBV5-1 with TRBJ2-5; 7 bases match TRBD2. Germline CDR1 reads SGHRS; CDR2 reads YFSETQ. J was trimmed by 2 bases and V by 5 bases; bases with no gene match: 6. This CDR3 is 14 amino acids long.

Details on this clonotype: A junction boundary mismatches the germline segment, possibly from a read error. The V and J genes are TRBV20-1 and TRBJ2-1; D is unclear. The germline CDR1 and CDR2 sequences are DFQATT and SNEGSKA (reference sequence). The CDR3 consists of 17 residues. The CDR3 DNA reads TGCAGTGCTAGGACACCGTATAACAGATCTCCCTACAATGGGCAGTTCTTC. It codes for CSARTPYNRSPYNGQFF.

A remark on this clonotype: This may arise from a read error, as a much more abundant clone is one base away. The rearrangement joins TRBV7-9 to TRBJ1-1; D is ambiguous. CDR1 SEHNR and CDR2 FQNEAQ come from the germline V gene (reference sequence). CDR3 length: 13 residues. CDR3 region: CANSPGRNTEAFF. The CDR3 DNA is TGTGCCAACAGCCCCGGACGGAACACTGAAGCTTTCTTT.

This clonotype was recorded at least ten times. V and J are TRBV10-2 and TRBJ2-1; 10 positions match TRBD1. V was clipped by 3 bases and J by 9 bases; unmatched bases: 8. The CDR3 is made up of 15 amino acids. Germline CDR1 WSHSY, CDR2 SAAADI. CDR3: CASSETRDRGSEQFF. The CDR3, as DNA: TGCGCCAGCAGTGAAACCCGGGACAGGGGAAGTGAGCAGTTCTTC.

This clonotype has a handful of counts. It may be a read error: a sequence one base away is much more abundant. This chain uses TRBV10-3 with TRBJ2-1; 8 bases are shared with TRBD1. Germline values: CDR1 ENHRY, CDR2 SYGVKD. This CDR3 is built from 13 residues. The CDR3 nucleotides are TGTGCCATCGGTGAGGGACAGGTGAATGAGCAGTTCTTC. This gives the protein CAIGEGQVNEQFF.

This clonotype was observed at least ten times. Written as DNA, the CDR3 is TGCAGCGTTGAGGAGGGATTTGAGCAGTTCTTC. It translates to CSVEEGFEQFF. The chain couples TRBV29-1 to TRBJ2-1, with TRBD2 as a possible D gene (6 bases). In germline, CDR1 is SQVTM, CDR2 ANQGSEA. This CDR3 is built from 11 residues. Trimming took 3 bases from V and 9 from J, leaving 9 bases between them.

This clonotype was seen at least ten times. The J gene is TRBJ2-3, the V gene TRBV9; D is undetermined. Germline assignment: CDR1 SGDLS and CDR2 YYNGEE. Trimming pared 4 bases from V and 0 bases from J, leaving 15 bases between. This CDR3 comprises 16 residues. The CDR3 spells CASSPRTPPSTDTQYF. In DNA form, the CDR3 reads TGTGCCAGCAGCCCCCGGACCCCGCCCAGCACAGATACGCAGTATTTT.

This clonotype was seen ten or more times. The chain has TRBV6-4 and TRBJ2-2; no clear D gene. This CDR3 spans 14 amino acids. The ends were cut back, 2 bases at V and 6 bases at J, with 10 bases in the middle. Germline V CDR1 and CDR2: MRHNA, SNTAGT. The CDR3 DNA reads as TGTGCCAGCAGTGACACAGATAGAGCCGGGGAGCTGTTTTTT. Protein: CASSDTDRAGELFF.